This T cell receptor (beta chain) was found in a study of radiotherapy plus CTLA-4 blockade in lung cancer. Study-wide context: Among enrolled patients, less than 20% responded and 30% to 40% achieved disease control. Overall study findings and caveats: Expansion in blood of tumor-derived TCR clones was seen after radiotherapy plus ipilimumab.

Receiving focal radiation plus CTLA-4 blockade with ipilimumab were patients who had chemo-refractory metastatic non-small-cell lung cancer. In the case of this clone: The antigen is unknown.

Germline values: CDR1 MNHEY, CDR2 SVGAGI. This CDR3 has 15 residues. The trim removed 6 bases at V and 3 bases at J, leaving 6 bases unmatched. Libraries were prepared by immunoSEQ multiplex PCR; TCRdb keeps only in-frame clonotypes and omits some of them. The profile shows 75,000 to 95,000 clones, about four fifths of them singletons. The genes are TRBV6-5 and TRBJ2-3; 10 bases are a match to TRBD2. The sequenced sample was peripheral blood, obtained from a patient treated with radiotherapy plus ipilimumab. The clonotype was recovered from a human donor with non-small cell lung cancer that progressed on radiotherapy plus ipilimumab. The DNA of the CDR3 is TGTGCCAGCAGCTCTAGCGGGAGTGGGACAGATACGCAGTATTTT. It translates to CASSSSGSGTDTQYF.